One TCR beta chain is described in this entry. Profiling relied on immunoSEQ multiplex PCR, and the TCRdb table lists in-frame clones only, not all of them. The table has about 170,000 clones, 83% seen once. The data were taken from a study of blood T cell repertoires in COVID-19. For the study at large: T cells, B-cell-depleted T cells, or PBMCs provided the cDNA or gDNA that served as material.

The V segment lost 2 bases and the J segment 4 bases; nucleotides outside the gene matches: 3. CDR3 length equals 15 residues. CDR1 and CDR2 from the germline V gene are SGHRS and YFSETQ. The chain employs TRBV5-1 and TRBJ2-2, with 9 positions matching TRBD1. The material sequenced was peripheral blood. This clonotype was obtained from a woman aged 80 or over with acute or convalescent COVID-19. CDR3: CASSLWTGATGELFF. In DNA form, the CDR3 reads TGCGCCAGCAGCTTATGGACAGGGGCCACCGGGGAGCTGTTTTTT. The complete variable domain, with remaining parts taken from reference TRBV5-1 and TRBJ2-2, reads KAGVTQTPRYLIKTRGQQVTLSCSPISGHRSVSWYQQTPGQGLQFLFEYFSETQRNKGNFPGRFSGRQFSNSRSEMNVSTLELGDSALYLCASSLWTGATGELFFGEGSRLTVL.